A selection of T cell receptor beta chains follows, all from one sample in a study of cytomegalovirus exposure and HLA in healthy donors. The table came from immunoSEQ multiplex PCR; TCRdb's copy has only in-frame clones and leaves some out. This sample carries fewer than 250,000 clones, around 80% of them seen once, and the ten largest clones take about 3%. Sequenced input: PBMCs. The receptors originated from a man aged 25 to 40 in good health and CMV-seronegative. CDR3s include the opening cysteine and the closing phenylalanine or tryptophan. Fields, in order: CDR3 DNA, CDR3 protein, clone size, CDR3 length, J gene, V gene, D gene. The D gene is left open where the match is weak. The listing skips clone size in some rows; elsewhere it reads once, few, many or a size class.

CDR3 DNA: TGTGCCAGCAGGGACGACAGGGCCTACGAGCAGTACTTC
CDR3 protein: CASRDDRAYEQYF
clone size: .
CDR3 length: 13
J gene: TRBJ2-7
V gene: TRBV6-5
D gene: TRBD1

CDR3 DNA: TGTGCCAGCAGTGAAGGGGCGGGGGGGCTGGATACGCAGTATTTT
CDR3 protein: CASSEGAGGLDTQYF
clone size: .
CDR3 length: 15
J gene: TRBJ2-3
V gene: TRBV2
D gene: TRBD2

CDR3 DNA: TGTGCCAGCAGACGATGGAGTTTGGTCCTGGCTGACACTGAAGCTTTCTTT
CDR3 protein: CASRRWSLVLADTEAFF
clone size: .
CDR3 length: 17
J gene: TRBJ1-1
V gene: TRBV28
D gene: .

CDR3 DNA: TGTGCCAGCAGTGCCCGGGATATGCAGTATTTT
CDR3 protein: CASSARDMQYF
clone size: .
CDR3 length: 11
J gene: TRBJ2-3
V gene: TRBV27
D gene: .

CDR3 DNA: TGTGCCAGCTTCTCAGGGTTTAATGAAAAACTGTTTTTT
CDR3 protein: CASFSGFNEKLFF
clone size: .
CDR3 length: 13
J gene: TRBJ1-4
V gene: TRBV2
D gene: .

CDR3 DNA: TGTGCCAGCAGCGGGACTAGCGGGGGGGAGTACGAGCAGTACTTC
CDR3 protein: CASSGTSGGEYEQYF
clone size: .
CDR3 length: 15
J gene: TRBJ2-7
V gene: TRBV5-6
D gene: TRBD2

CDR3 DNA: TGTGCCAGCAGTGTAGACAGGGTCGGTTCACCCCTCCACTTT
CDR3 protein: CASSVDRVGSPLHF
clone size: .
CDR3 length: 14
J gene: TRBJ1-6
V gene: TRBV6-1
D gene: TRBD1

CDR3 DNA: TGCGCCAGCGCTTCAACTAGCGGGGGGGCTTACGAGCAGTACTTC
CDR3 protein: CASASTSGGAYEQYF
clone size: .
CDR3 length: 15
J gene: TRBJ2-7
V gene: TRBV5-1
D gene: TRBD2

CDR3 DNA: TGTGCCAGCAGTTTCACAGGGTCCAGATCAGAGACCCAGTACTTC
CDR3 protein: CASSFTGSRSETQYF
clone size: .
CDR3 length: 15
J gene: TRBJ2-5
V gene: TRBV28
D gene: .

CDR3 DNA: TGTGCCAGCTCACCACCGGAGACCAACTATGGCTACACCTTC
CDR3 protein: CASSPPETNYGYTF
clone size: .
CDR3 length: 14
J gene: TRBJ1-2
V gene: TRBV18
D gene: .

CDR3 DNA: TGTGCCAGCAGCTTATGGGGGACAGGAGGCACAGATACGCAGTATTTT
CDR3 protein: CASSLWGTGGTDTQYF
clone size: .
CDR3 length: 16
J gene: TRBJ2-3
V gene: TRBV7-3
D gene: TRBD1

CDR3 DNA: TGTGCCAGCAGTTACCGGGACAGCTACAATGAGCAGTTCTTC
CDR3 protein: CASSYRDSYNEQFF
clone size: .
CDR3 length: 14
J gene: TRBJ2-1
V gene: TRBV27
D gene: TRBD1

CDR3 DNA: TGTGCCAGCAGCCCGGGTTGGGGGGGTGAGCAGTACTTC
CDR3 protein: CASSPGWGGEQYF
clone size: once
CDR3 length: 13
J gene: TRBJ2-5
V gene: TRBV2
D gene: TRBD2

CDR3 DNA: TGTGCCAGCAGCCTGAGTGGTTCCCCGAGCTCCTACGAGCAGTACTTC
CDR3 protein: CASSLSGSPSSYEQYF
clone size: once
CDR3 length: 16
J gene: TRBJ2-7
V gene: TRBV5-4
D gene: .

CDR3 DNA: TGTGCCAGCAGCTTAACATCCACGCAAACTGAAGCTTTCTTT
CDR3 protein: CASSLTSTQTEAFF
clone size: few
CDR3 length: 14
J gene: TRBJ1-1
V gene: TRBV7-2
D gene: .